This T cell receptor (beta chain) emerged from a study of blood T cell repertoires in COVID-19. At the level of the study: The United States, Italy and Spain supplied acute and convalescent COVID-19 samples. T cells, B-cell-depleted T cells, or PBMCs provided the cDNA or gDNA that served as material.

As handled by the study authors: By means of reference gene primer amplification, nucleated cell counts were estimated. Assay: immunoSEQ multiplex PCR; the TCRdb copy retains only in-frame clones and omits some. That table is the source of V, J and clone size, and D and trimming were worked out from the DNA. The table includes 130,000 or so clones, under 90% detected once. This sequence was found in a woman in her sixties or seventies with active or convalescent COVID-19. Sequencing used peripheral blood.

CDR3 sequence reads: CASSPNTVNTEAFF. The CDR3 DNA sequence: TGTGCCAGCAGCCCAAACACAGTGAACACTGAAGCTTTCTTT. The chain is built from TRBV9 and TRBJ1-1; D not resolved. Trimming left V 4 bases short and J 0 bases short, with 10 bases between. The germline V gene has CDR1 SGDLS and CDR2 YYNGEE. CDR3 length: 14 amino acids. Full variable domain (rest looked up from reference TRBV9 and TRBJ1-1): DSGVTQTPKHLITATGQRVTLRCSPRSGDLSVYWYQQSLDQGLQFLIQYYNGEERAKGNILERFSAQQFPDLHSELNLSSLELGDSALYFCASSPNTVNTEAFFGQGTRLTVV.